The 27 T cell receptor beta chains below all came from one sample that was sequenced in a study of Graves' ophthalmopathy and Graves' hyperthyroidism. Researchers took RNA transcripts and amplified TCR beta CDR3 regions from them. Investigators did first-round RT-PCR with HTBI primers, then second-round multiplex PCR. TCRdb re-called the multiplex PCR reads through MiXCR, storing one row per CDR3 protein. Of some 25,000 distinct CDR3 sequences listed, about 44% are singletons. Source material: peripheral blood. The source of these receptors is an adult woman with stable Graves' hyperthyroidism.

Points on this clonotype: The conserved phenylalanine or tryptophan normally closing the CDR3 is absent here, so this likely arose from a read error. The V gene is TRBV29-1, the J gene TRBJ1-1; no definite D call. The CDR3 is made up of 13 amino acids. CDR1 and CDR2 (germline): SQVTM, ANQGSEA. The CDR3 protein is CSVEIPAGTGAFL. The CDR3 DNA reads TGCAGCGTTGAAATCCCGGCGGGCACTGGAGCTTTCCTT.

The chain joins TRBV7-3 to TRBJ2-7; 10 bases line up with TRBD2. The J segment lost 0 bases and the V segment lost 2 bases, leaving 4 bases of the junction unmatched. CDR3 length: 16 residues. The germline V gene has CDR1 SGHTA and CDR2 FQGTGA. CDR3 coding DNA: TGTGCCAGCAGCTTATCCAGCGGGAGGGGCTCCTACGAGCAGTACTTC. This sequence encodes CASSLSSGRGSYEQYF.

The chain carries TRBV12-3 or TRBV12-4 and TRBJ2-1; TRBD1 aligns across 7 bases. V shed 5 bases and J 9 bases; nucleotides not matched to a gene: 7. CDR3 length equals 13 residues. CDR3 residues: CASSITGVGEQFF. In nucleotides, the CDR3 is TGTGCCAGCAGTATTACAGGGGTAGGTGAGCAGTTCTTC.

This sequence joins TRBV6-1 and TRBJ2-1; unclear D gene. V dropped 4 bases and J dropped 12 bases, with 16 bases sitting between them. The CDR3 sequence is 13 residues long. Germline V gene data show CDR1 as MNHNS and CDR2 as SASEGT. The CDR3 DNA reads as TGTGCCAGCAGTGTTAACGTTGGGAATACGCAGTTCTTC. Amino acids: CASSVNVGNTQFF.

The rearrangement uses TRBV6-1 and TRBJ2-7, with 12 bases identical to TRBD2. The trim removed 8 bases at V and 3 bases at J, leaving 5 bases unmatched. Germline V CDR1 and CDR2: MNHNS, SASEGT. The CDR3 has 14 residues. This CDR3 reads CASLLAGGIYEQYF. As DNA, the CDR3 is TGTGCCAGCCTACTAGCGGGAGGCATCTACGAGCAGTACTTC.

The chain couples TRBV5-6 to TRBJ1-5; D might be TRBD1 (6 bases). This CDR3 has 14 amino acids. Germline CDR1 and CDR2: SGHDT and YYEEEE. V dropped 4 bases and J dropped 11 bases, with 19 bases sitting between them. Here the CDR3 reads CASSLSSGQETQHF. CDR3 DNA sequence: TGTGCCAGCAGCCTTAGTTCGGGACAAGAGACCCAGCATTTT.

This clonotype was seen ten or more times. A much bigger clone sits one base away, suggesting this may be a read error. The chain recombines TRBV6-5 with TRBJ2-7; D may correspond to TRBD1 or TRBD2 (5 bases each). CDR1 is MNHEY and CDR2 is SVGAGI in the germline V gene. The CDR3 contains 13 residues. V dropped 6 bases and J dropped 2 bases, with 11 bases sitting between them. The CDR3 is CASRQRDAYEQYF. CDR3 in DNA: TGTGCCAGCAGACAAAGGGACGCCTACGAGCAGTACTTC.

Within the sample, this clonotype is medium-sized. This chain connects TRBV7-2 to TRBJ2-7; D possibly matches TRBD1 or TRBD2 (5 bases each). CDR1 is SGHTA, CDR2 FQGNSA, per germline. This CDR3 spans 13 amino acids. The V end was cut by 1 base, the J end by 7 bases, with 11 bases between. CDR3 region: CASSLDLWGEQYF. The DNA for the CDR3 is TGTGCCAGCAGCTTAGATCTATGGGGGGAGCAGTACTTC. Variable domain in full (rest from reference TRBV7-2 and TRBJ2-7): GAGVSQSPSNKVTEKGKDVELRCDPISGHTALYWYRQSLGQGLEFLIYFQGNSAPDKSGLPSDRFSAERTGGSVSTLTIQRTQQEDSAVYLCASSLDLWGEQYFGPGTRLTVT.

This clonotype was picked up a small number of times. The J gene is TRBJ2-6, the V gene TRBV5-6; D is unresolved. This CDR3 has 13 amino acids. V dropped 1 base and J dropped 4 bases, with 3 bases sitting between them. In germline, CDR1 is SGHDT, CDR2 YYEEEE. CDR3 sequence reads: CASSLTGANVLTF. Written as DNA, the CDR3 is TGTGCCAGCAGCTTGACCGGGGCCAACGTCCTGACTTTC.

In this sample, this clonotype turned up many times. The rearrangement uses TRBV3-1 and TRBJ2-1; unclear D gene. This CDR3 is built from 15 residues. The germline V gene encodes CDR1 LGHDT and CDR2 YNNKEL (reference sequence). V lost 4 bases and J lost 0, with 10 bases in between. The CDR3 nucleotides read TGTGCCAGCAGCCCCGACCCGGGCTCCTACAATGAGCAGTTCTTC. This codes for CASSPDPGSYNEQFF.

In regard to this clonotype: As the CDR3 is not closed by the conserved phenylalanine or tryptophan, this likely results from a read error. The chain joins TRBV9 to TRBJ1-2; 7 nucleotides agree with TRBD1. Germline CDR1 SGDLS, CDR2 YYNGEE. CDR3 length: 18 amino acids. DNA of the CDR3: TGTGCCGGCAGCGTAGAGGGAGGGGGCGGATACCTTGACTATGGCTACACCTCC. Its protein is CAGSVEGGGGYLDYGYTS.

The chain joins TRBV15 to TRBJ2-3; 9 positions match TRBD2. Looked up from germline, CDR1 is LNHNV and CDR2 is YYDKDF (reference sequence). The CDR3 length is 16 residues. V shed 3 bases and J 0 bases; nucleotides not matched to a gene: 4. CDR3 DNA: TGTGCCACCAGCAGTGACACTAGCGGGAGCACAGATACGCAGTATTTT. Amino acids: CATSSDTSGSTDTQYF.

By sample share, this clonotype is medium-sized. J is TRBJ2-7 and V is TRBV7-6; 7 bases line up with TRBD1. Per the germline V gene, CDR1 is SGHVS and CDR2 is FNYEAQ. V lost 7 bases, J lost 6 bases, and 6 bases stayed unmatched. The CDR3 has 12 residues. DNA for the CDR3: TGTGCCAGCACCGACAGGGTTGGCGAGCAGTACTTC. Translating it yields CASTDRVGEQYF. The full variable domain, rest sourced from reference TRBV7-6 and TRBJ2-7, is GAGVSQSPRYKVTKRGQDVALRCDPISGHVSLYWYRQALGQGPEFLTYFNYEAQQDKSGLPNDRFSAERPEGSISTLTIQRTEQRDSAMYRCASTDRVGEQYFGPGTRLTVT.

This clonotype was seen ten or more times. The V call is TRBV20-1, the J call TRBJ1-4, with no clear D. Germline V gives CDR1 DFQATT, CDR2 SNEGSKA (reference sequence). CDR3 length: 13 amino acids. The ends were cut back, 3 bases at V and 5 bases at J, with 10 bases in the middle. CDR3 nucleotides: TGCAGTGCTAGTCAACAGTTGAATGAAAAACTGTTTTTT. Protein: CSASQQLNEKLFF.

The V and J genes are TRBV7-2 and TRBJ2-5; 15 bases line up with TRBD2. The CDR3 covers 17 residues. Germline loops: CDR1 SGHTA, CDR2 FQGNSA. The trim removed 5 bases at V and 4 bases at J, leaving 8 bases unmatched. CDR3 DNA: TGTGCCAGCAGCGGGACTAGCGGGAGGTCCTGGAGAGAGACCCAGTACTTC. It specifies CASSGTSGRSWRETQYF. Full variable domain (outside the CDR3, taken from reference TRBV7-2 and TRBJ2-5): GAGVSQSPSNKVTEKGKDVELRCDPISGHTALYWYRQSLGQGLEFLIYFQGNSAPDKSGLPSDRFSAERTGGSVSTLTIQRTQQEDSAVYLCASSGTSGRSWRETQYFGPGTRLLVL.

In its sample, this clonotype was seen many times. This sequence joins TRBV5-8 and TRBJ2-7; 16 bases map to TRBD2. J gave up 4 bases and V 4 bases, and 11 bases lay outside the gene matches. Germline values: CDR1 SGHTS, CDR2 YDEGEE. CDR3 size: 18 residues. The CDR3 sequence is CASSHATGTSGGAYEQYF. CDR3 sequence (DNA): TGTGCCAGCAGCCACGCTACCGGGACTAGCGGGGGGGCGTACGAGCAGTACTTC.

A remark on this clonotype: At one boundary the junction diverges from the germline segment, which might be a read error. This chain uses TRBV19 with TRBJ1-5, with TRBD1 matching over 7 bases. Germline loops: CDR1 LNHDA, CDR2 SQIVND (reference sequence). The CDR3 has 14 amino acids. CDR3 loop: CASRDRESSQPQHF. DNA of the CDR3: TGTGCCAGTAGAGACAGGGAGAGCAGTCAGCCCCAGCATTTT.

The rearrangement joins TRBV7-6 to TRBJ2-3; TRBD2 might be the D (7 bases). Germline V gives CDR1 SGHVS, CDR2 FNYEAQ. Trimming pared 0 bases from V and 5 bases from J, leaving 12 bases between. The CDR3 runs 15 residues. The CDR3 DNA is TGTGCCAGCAGCTTAGCGGGGGGGCCGGGAGATACGCAGTATTTT. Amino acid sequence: CASSLAGGPGDTQYF. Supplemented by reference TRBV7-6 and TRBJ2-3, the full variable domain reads GAGVSQSPRYKVTKRGQDVALRCDPISGHVSLYWYRQALGQGPEFLTYFNYEAQQDKSGLPNDRFSAERPEGSISTLTIQRTEQRDSAMYRCASSLAGGPGDTQYFGPGTRLTVL.

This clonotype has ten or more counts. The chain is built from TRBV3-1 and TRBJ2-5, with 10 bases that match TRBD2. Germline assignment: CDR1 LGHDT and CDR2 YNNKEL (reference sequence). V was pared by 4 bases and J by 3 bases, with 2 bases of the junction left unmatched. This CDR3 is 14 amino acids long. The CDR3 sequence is CASSRGLAEETQYF. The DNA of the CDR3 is TGTGCCAGCAGCCGCGGACTAGCGGAAGAGACCCAGTACTTC.

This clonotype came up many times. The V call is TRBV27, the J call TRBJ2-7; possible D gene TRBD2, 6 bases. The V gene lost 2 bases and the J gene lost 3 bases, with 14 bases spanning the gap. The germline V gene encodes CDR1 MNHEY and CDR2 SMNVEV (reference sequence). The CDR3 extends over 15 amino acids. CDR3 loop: CASSLAASDHYEQYF. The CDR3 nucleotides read TGTGCCAGCAGTTTAGCGGCTAGCGATCACTACGAGCAGTACTTC.

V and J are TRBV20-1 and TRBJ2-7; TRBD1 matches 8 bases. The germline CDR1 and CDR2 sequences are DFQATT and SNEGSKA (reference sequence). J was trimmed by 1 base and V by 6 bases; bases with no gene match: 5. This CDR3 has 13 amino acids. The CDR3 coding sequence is TGCAGTGCCAGCAACAGGGGGTCCTACGAGCAGTACTTC. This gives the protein CSASNRGSYEQYF.

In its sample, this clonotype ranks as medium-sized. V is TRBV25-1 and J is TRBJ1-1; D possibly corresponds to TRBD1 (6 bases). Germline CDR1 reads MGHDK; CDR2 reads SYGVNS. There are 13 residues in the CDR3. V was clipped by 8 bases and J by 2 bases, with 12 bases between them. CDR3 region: CASSDRRNTEAFF. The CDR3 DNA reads TGTGCCAGCTCAGACAGGCGAAACACTGAAGCTTTCTTT.

DNA of the CDR3: TGCAGCGTTGAAGATGAACGACACGAGCAGTACTTC. Translation gives CSVEDERHEQYF. This sequence joins TRBV29-1 and TRBJ2-7; D not certain. The CDR3 length is 12 residues. Germline V gene data show CDR1 as SQVTM and CDR2 as ANQGSEA. The ends were cut back, 0 bases at V and 5 bases at J, with 8 bases in the middle.

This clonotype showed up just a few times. CDR3 loop: CSATSVRGPGAGELFF. For the CDR3, the DNA is TGCAGTGCTACCTCGGTCCGGGGGCCCGGGGCTGGGGAGCTGTTTTTT. V and J are TRBV20-1 and TRBJ2-2, with D perhaps matching TRBD1 or TRBD2 (6 bases each). The length of the CDR3 is 16 residues. CDR1 is DFQATT and CDR2 is SNEGSKA in the germline V gene (reference sequence). Trimming removed 4 bases at V and 8 bases at J, with 23 bases between.

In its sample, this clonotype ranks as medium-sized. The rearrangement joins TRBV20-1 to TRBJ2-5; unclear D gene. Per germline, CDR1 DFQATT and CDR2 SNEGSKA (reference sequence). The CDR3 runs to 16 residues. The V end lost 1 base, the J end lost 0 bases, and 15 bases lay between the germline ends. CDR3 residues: CSARAPTVLHQETQYF. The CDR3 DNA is TGCAGTGCTAGAGCCCCTACAGTCCTCCACCAAGAGACCCAGTACTTC.

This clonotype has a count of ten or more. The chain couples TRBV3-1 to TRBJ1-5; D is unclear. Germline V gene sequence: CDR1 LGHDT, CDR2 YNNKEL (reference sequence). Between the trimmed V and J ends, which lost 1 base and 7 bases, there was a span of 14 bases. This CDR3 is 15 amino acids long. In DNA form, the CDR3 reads TGTGCCAGCAGCCAAGGCTTGGGGAGTGGGCAGCCCCAGCATTTT. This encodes CASSQGLGSGQPQHF.

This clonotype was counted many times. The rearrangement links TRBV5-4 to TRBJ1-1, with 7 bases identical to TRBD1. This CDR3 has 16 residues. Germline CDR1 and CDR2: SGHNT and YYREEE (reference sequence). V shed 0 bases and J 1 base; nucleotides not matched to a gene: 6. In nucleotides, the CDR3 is TGTGCCAGCAGCTTGGAGGGCAGGGGGTCGAACACTGAAGCTTTCTTT. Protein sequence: CASSLEGRGSNTEAFF. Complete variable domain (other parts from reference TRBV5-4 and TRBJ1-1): ETGVTQSPTHLIKTRGQQVTLRCSSQSGHNTVSWYQQALGQGPQFIFQYYREEENGRGNFPPRFSGLQFPNYSSELNVNALELDDSALYLCASSLEGRGSNTEAFFGQGTRLTVV.